One and the same sample provided the 15 T cell receptor beta chains below, sequenced in a study of T cell repertoires in cytomegalovirus infection (dated by TCRdb to about 2019). Instrument on record: Illumina HiSeq 1500. TCRdb handled the public reads itself, with Q25 trimming in fastp and clone calling in MiXCR, and kept productive beta chains. All rows with the same CDR3 protein become a single entry with the most common DNA and genes. The sample yields around 740,000 distinct CDR3 sequences; less than 40% were counted once. The biggest ten clones account for around 2.8% of the sample. The sequenced sample was PBMCs. Every receptor here comes from a human donor in good health (CMV status not recorded). Some clones in this sample may be carry-over from other donors' samples.

A single count supports this clonotype. The chain is built from TRBV20-1 and TRBJ1-2, with unresolved D. Trimming removed 0 bases at V and 3 bases at J, with 11 bases between. This CDR3 region has 14 residues. Germline values: CDR1 DFQATT, CDR2 SNEGSKA (reference sequence). This CDR3 is CSARDPTVDYGYTF. The CDR3 region has the DNA TGCAGTGCTAGAGATCCAACGGTCGACTATGGCTACACCTTC.

This clonotype showed up just a few times. This rearrangement joins TRBV10-3 to TRBJ2-1; D is tentatively TRBD1 or TRBD2 (5 bases each). V was shortened by 8 bases and J by 6 bases, with 14 bases between the two germline ends. This CDR3 contains 13 residues. The germline V gene has CDR1 ENHRY and CDR2 SYGVKD. Here the CDR3 reads CAIGGAVPNEQFF. Here the CDR3 DNA reads TGTGCCATCGGGGGTGCTGTCCCCAATGAGCAGTTCTTC.

This clonotype turned up a few times. V is TRBV28 and J is TRBJ2-7; 9 bases are shared with TRBD1. V lost 6 bases to trimming and J lost 0 bases; unmatched junction nucleotides: 3. Per the germline V gene, CDR1 is MDHEN and CDR2 is SYDVKM. The length of the CDR3 is 14 residues. CDR3 bases: TGTGCCAGCAGGGGGACAGGGAACTCCTACGAGCAGTACTTC. This sequence encodes CASRGTGNSYEQYF.

This clonotype was recorded a few times. The chain uses TRBV4-2 and TRBJ1-6; perhaps TRBD1 as D (6 bases). The V gene lost 1 base and the J gene lost 9 bases, with 13 bases spanning the gap. CDR1 and CDR2 from the germline V gene are LGHNA and YNFKEQ. The CDR3 totals 15 residues. In DNA, the CDR3 is TGTGCCAGCAGCCAAGGAACAGGGCTTAGTTCACCCCTCCACTTT. As protein: CASSQGTGLSSPLHF.

This clonotype was seen only a few times. This chain connects TRBV4-2 to TRBJ2-2; tentative D call: TRBD2 (5 bases). The CDR3 runs to 16 residues. Germline V CDR1 and CDR2: LGHNA, YNFKEQ. With 2 bases removed from V and 7 bases from J, the gap between germline ends came to 17 bases. DNA of the CDR3: TGTGCCAGCAGCCAAATACTAGGGCGTATTGGCGGGGAGCTGTTTTTT. Residues: CASSQILGRIGGELFF.

This chain uses TRBV29-1 with TRBJ1-2, with D perhaps matching TRBD1 (6 bases). The CDR3 runs to 13 residues. The germline gives CDR1 SQVTM, CDR2 ANQGSEA. Trimming left V 6 bases short and J 5 bases short, with 16 bases between. The CDR3 nucleotides read TGCAGCGTCATTGGACAGAACTTATATGGCTACACCTTC. This translates into CSVIGQNLYGYTF.

V usage is TRBV6-1 and J usage is TRBJ2-7, with TRBD1 identical over 7 bases. Germline trimming cut 5 bases from V and 0 bases from J; bases unmatched to any gene: 7. CDR3 length: 15 residues. CDR1 is MNHNS and CDR2 is SASEGT in the germline V gene. The CDR3 reads CASSSTGVPSYEQYF. Written as DNA, the CDR3 is TGTGCCAGCAGTTCAACAGGGGTCCCCTCCTACGAGCAGTACTTC.

The V gene is TRBV4-1, the J gene TRBJ2-1; 9 bases line up with TRBD1. The trim removed 0 bases at V and 15 bases at J, leaving 3 bases unmatched. This CDR3 contains 12 residues. Per germline, CDR1 MGHRA and CDR2 YSYEKL. CDR3 amino acids: CASSQDGDRVFF. The CDR3 DNA is TGCGCCAGCAGCCAAGATGGGGACAGGGTGTTCTTC.

The chain combines TRBV28 with TRBJ2-2; 7 bases align to TRBD2. In germline, CDR1 is MDHEN, CDR2 SYDVKM. The CDR3 loop spans 14 amino acids. Trimming cost V 5 bases and J 7 bases; bases outside gene matches: 7. CDR3 sequence: CASSERGQSGELFF. CDR3 coding DNA: TGTGCCAGCAGTGAGCGGGGCCAGAGCGGGGAGCTGTTTTTT. The full variable domain, its missing parts supplied by reference TRBV28 and TRBJ2-2, is DVKVTQSSRYLVKRTGEKVFLECVQDMDHENMFWYRQDPGLGLRLIYFSYDVKMKEKGDIPEGYSVSREKKERFSLILESASTNQTSMYLCASSERGQSGELFFGEGSRLTVL.

The chain links TRBV6-1 to TRBJ2-7; TRBD2 aligns across 12 bases. The trim removed 7 bases at V and 4 bases at J, leaving 17 bases unmatched. The germline CDR1 and CDR2 sequences are MNHNS and SASEGT. This CDR3 has 18 amino acids. The CDR3 nucleotides are TGTGCCAGCAACCGGGACAGGACTAGCGGGAACTTTGTTTACGAGCAGTACTTC. It translates to CASNRDRTSGNFVYEQYF.

This clonotype was picked up a small number of times. The V gene is TRBV28, the J gene TRBJ2-1; 9 bases fit TRBD2. The J segment lost 0 bases and the V segment lost 6 bases, leaving 3 bases of the junction unmatched. The germline CDR1 and CDR2 sequences are MDHEN and SYDVKM. The CDR3 has 15 amino acids. The CDR3 protein is CASSRTSVSYNEQFF. For the CDR3, the DNA is TGTGCCAGCAGCCGGACTAGCGTCTCCTACAATGAGCAGTTCTTC.

V is TRBV10-3 and J is TRBJ1-6; 9 nucleotides line up with TRBD1. Germline assignment: CDR1 ENHRY and CDR2 SYGVKD. This CDR3 spans 15 amino acids. V lost 3 bases to trimming and J lost 9 bases; unmatched junction nucleotides: 6. The CDR3 DNA sequence: TGTGCCATCAGTGACCGGGACAGGGTTAGTTCACCCCTCCACTTT. Encoded protein: CAISDRDRVSSPLHF.

A few counts support this clonotype. The chain carries TRBV2 and TRBJ2-6; perhaps D is TRBD1 or TRBD2 (6 bases each). V gave up 3 bases and J gave up 4 bases, with 10 bases separating them. Germline CDR1 and CDR2: SNHLY and FYNNEI. This CDR3 region has 15 residues. The CDR3 region is CASSDGGLGANVLTF. In DNA form, the CDR3 reads TGTGCCAGCAGTGATGGGGGGCTAGGGGCCAACGTCCTGACTTTC. Filled out from reference TRBV2 and TRBJ2-6, the complete variable domain reads EPEVTQTPSHQVTQMGQEVILRCVPISNHLYFYWYRQILGQKVEFLVSFYNNEISEKSEIFDDQFSVERPDGSNFTLKIRSTKLEDSAMYFCASSDGGLGANVLTFGAGSRLTVL.

This chain joins TRBV19 and TRBJ1-2; the D gene is possibly TRBD1 (5 bases). The ends were cut back, 8 bases at V and 4 bases at J, with 11 bases in the middle. The CDR3 is made up of 12 amino acids. Germline V CDR1 and CDR2: LNHDA, SQIVND (reference sequence). The chain's CDR3 is CASSPGAYGYTF. DNA of the CDR3: TGTGCCAGTTCTCCTGGGGCCTATGGCTACACCTTC.

A few counts support this clonotype. The chain recombines TRBV28 with TRBJ2-7, with D possibly matching TRBD1 (6 bases). CDR3 size: 14 residues. Germline V gene data show CDR1 as MDHEN and CDR2 as SYDVKM. Deletions cut 4 bases from V and 6 bases from J, with 16 bases between. The CDR3 DNA follows: TGTGCCAGCAGTTATACAGGGTGGAGTGGCGAGCAGTACTTC. Its protein is CASSYTGWSGEQYF.